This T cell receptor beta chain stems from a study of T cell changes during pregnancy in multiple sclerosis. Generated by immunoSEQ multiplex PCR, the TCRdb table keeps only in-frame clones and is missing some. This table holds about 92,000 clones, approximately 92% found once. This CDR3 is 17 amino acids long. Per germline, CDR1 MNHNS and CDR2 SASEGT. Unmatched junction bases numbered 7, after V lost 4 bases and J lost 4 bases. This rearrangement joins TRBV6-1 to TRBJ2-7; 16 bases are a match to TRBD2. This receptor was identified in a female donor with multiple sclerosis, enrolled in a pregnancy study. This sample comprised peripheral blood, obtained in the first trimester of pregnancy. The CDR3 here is CASSGGLAGGPGYEQYF. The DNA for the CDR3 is TGTGCCAGCAGTGGGGGACTAGCGGGAGGGCCAGGTTACGAGCAGTACTTC.